A selection of T cell receptor beta chains follows, all from one sample in a study of blood T cells in healthy people across ages. MiXCR, run by TCRdb on the 5' RACE reads, gives a single entry per CDR3 protein. The table includes over 1.5 million distinct CDR3 sequences, around 48% detected once. Specimen: blood. These TCRs come from a woman in her 40s in good health. Each CDR3 is given with its conserved first and last residue. Each record gives: V gene, D gene, clone size, J gene, CDR3 protein, CDR3 DNA. D genes are given only for firm matches. Size values are once, few and many counts, or a class for expanded clones, and some rows have none.

>TRBV27|TRBD2|NA|TRBJ2-3
CAVAGGPTDTQYF
TGTGCCGTAGCGGGGGGGCCCACAGATACGCAGTATTTT
>TRBV27|TRBD2|few|TRBJ2-1
CASTPSYLAAWEQFF
TGTGCCAGCACCCCGTCATATCTAGCGGCGTGGGAGCAGTTCTTC
>TRBV6-6|TRBD2|NA|TRBJ2-3
CASSYPGLAGGTDTQYF
TGTGCCAGCAGTTACCCGGGACTAGCGGGGGGCACAGATACGCAGTATTTT
>TRBV6-2/TRBV6-3|TRBD1|few|TRBJ1-2
CASRNNRDRGYGYTF
TGTGCCAGCAGGAACAACCGGGACAGGGGCTATGGCTACACCTTC
>TRBV27|NA|NA|TRBJ2-1
CASSLRSLTGNSYEQFF
TGTGCCAGCAGTTTACGATCCTTAACGGGGAACTCCTACGAGCAGTTCTTC
>TRBV6-2/TRBV6-3|NA|NA|TRBJ2-7
CASSYIASTGLMAYEQYF
TGTGCCAGCAGTTATATTGCTTCAACGGGTCTCATGGCCTACGAGCAGTACTTC
>TRBV24-1|TRBD1|NA|TRBJ2-1
CATSDPRDSRDSSYNEQFF
TGTGCCACCAGTGATCCCCGGGACAGCCGAGATAGCTCCTACAATGAGCAGTTCTTC
>TRBV28|NA|NA|TRBJ2-7
CAGSLAARDGGEQYF
TGTGCCGGCAGTTTGGCGGCCCGAGACGGGGGCGAGCAGTACTTC
>TRBV7-2|NA|few|TRBJ2-4
CASSLGKYKNIQYF
TGTGCCAGCAGCTTAGGGAAGTACAAAAACATTCAGTACTTC
>TRBV6-5|NA|NA|TRBJ1-2
CASRKNGGGLGYGYTF
TGTGCCAGCAGGAAAAACGGGGGCGGCCTGGGCTATGGCTACACCTTC
>TRBV19|NA|NA|TRBJ1-6
CASSIDRGTNSPLHF
TGTGCCAGTAGTATAGATCGGGGCACCAATTCACCCCTCCACTTT
>TRBV2|NA|NA|TRBJ2-5
CASRYAFNEQYF
TGTGCCAGCAGATACGCTTTCAATGAGCAGTACTTC
>TRBV6-4|NA|NA|TRBJ2-3
CASSDRPNTGGSDTQYF
TGTGCCAGCAGTGACCGACCAAATACTGGGGGTTCAGATACGCAGTATTTT
>TRBV27|TRBD2|few|TRBJ2-7
CASRGGGTYEQYF
TGTGCCAGCAGGGGGGGGGGAACCTACGAGCAGTACTTC
>TRBV14|TRBD1|NA|TRBJ1-2
CASRRTGSTYGYTF
TGTGCCAGCAGACGGACAGGGTCTACCTATGGCTACACCTTC
>TRBV6-2/TRBV6-3|NA|NA|TRBJ2-1
CASRKDIPGQFF
TGTGCCAGCAGAAAGGACATCCCTGGGCAGTTCTTC
>TRBV7-2|NA|few|TRBJ2-5
CASSLAFVIETQYF
TGTGCCAGCAGCTTAGCGTTTGTAATAGAGACCCAGTACTTC
>TRBV4-2|NA|NA|TRBJ1-2
CASSQDMAGVYGYTF
TGTGCCAGCAGCCAAGATATGGCAGGGGTGTATGGCTACACCTTC
>TRBV29-1|NA|few|TRBJ2-5
CSVAGYQETRFF
TGCAGCGTTGCAGGGTACCAAGAGACCCGGTTCTTC
>TRBV4-2|TRBD2|NA|TRBJ2-3
CASSQGVSGGVTDTQYF
TGTGCCAGCAGCCAAGGGGTTAGCGGGGGGGTCACAGATACGCAGTATTTT
>TRBV5-1|TRBD1|few|TRBJ1-2
CASSLSFDRDYGYTF
TGCGCCAGCAGCTTGAGTTTCGACAGGGACTATGGCTACACCTTC
>TRBV24-1|NA|NA|TRBJ2-6
CATSPRTTSGANVLTF
TGTGCCACCAGTCCTCGGACAACCTCTGGGGCCAACGTCCTGACTTTC
>TRBV27|NA|NA|TRBJ1-2
CASSRRQAPSNYGYTF
TGTGCCAGCAGCCGTCGACAGGCACCCTCAAACTATGGCTACACCTTC
>TRBV20-1|TRBD2|NA|TRBJ2-5
CSARDLSASGGDQETQYF
TGCAGTGCTAGAGATCTTAGCGCTAGCGGGGGGGACCAAGAGACCCAGTACTTC
>TRBV20-1|NA|NA|TRBJ2-1
CSAGPETASSYNEQFF
TGCAGTGCTGGGCCGGAGACAGCCAGCTCCTACAATGAGCAGTTCTTC
>TRBV28|NA|NA|TRBJ1-2
CASGNRAYGYTF
TGTGCCAGCGGAAACAGGGCTTATGGCTACACCTTC
>TRBV7-9|NA|NA|TRBJ2-1
CASSLGRGSGASALNEQFF
TGTGCCAGCAGCTTAGGGCGAGGATCGGGGGCGTCTGCCCTCAATGAGCAGTTCTTC
>TRBV7-2|NA|few|TRBJ1-2
CASSLGRQSPYGYTF
TGTGCCAGCAGCTTAGGAAGACAGTCCCCGTATGGCTACACCTTC
>TRBV27|TRBD1|NA|TRBJ1-2
CASSFRGRSWGYTF
TGTGCCAGCAGTTTCAGGGGGCGATCGTGGGGCTACACCTTC
>TRBV20-1|NA|few|TRBJ2-7
CSPFLPGVYNEQYF
TGCAGTCCATTCCTGCCGGGGGTCTACAACGAGCAGTACTTC
>TRBV11-2|TRBD2|NA|TRBJ2-5
CASSFRLAALSETQYF
TGTGCCAGCAGCTTCCGACTAGCGGCCCTTAGTGAGACCCAGTACTTC
>TRBV14|NA|few|TRBJ2-1
CASSQVLNEQFF
TGTGCCAGCAGCCAGGTTCTCAATGAGCAGTTCTTC